This record covers a single T cell receptor beta chain. The antigen is not known. These data are taken from a study of T-cell reconstitution after alpha-beta-depleted transplantation in children. Germline V gene sequence: CDR1 SGHRS, CDR2 YFSETQ. The CDR3 loop spans 14 amino acids. The V gene end was trimmed by 7 bases and the J gene end by 4 bases; junction bases not matched to a gene: 4. Using unique molecular identifiers, the investigators prepared the TCRbeta library. TCRdb called the PCR reads again in MiXCR, with one record for every CDR3 protein. The profile covers 350,000 to 500,000 distinct CDR3 sequences, with 43% appearing a single time and under 35% taken by the ten largest. Study-level points and caveats: A year post-transplant, T-cell counts and diversity derived mostly from newly produced T cells.

The sequence was obtained from a girl under 10 years old with aplastic anemia, due to receive a stem cell transplant. Source: PBMCs, taken before TCRalphabeta/CD19-depleted stem cell transplant. The chain recombines TRBV5-1 with TRBJ2-1, with 11 nucleotides matching TRBD2. Here the CDR3 DNA reads TGCGCCAGCGTCGCTAGCGGGAGGTACAATGAGCAGTTCTTC. Amino acids: CASVASGRYNEQFF.